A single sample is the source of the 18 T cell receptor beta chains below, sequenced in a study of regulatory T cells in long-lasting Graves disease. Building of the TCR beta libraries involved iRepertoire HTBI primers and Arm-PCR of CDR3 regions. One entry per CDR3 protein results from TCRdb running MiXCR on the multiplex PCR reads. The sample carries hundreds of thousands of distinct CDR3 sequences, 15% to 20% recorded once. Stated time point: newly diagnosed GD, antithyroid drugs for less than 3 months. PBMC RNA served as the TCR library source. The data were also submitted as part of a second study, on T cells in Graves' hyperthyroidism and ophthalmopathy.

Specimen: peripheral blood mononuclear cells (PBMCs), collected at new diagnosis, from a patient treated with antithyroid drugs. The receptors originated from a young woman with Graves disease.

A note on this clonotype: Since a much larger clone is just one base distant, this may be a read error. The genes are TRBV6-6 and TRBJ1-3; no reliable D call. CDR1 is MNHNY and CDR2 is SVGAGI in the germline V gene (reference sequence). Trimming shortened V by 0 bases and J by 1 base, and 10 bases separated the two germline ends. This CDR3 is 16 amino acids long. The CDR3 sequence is CASSYSIFESGNTIYF. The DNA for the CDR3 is TGTGCCAGCAGTTACTCGATTTTCGAGTCTGGAAACACCATATATTTT.

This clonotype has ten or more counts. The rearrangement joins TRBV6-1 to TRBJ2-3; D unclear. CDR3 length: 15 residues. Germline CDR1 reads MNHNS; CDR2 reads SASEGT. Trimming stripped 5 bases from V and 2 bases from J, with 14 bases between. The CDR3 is CASSPLAEITDTQYF. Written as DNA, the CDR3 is TGTGCCAGCAGTCCTCTGGCCGAAATCACAGATACGCAGTATTTT.

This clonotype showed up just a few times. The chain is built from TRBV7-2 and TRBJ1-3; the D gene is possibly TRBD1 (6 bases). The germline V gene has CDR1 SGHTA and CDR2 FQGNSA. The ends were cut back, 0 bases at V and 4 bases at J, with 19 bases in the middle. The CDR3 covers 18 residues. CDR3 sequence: CASSLAGGPSKRGNTIYF. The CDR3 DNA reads TGTGCCAGCAGCTTAGCTGGGGGCCCGTCGAAGAGGGGAAACACCATATATTTT.

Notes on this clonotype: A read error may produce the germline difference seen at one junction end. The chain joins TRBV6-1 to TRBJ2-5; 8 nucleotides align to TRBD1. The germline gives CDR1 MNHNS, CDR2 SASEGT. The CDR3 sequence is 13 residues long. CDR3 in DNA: TGTGCCAGCAGGAGGACAGGGAAAGAGACCCAGTGCTTC. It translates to CASRRTGKETQCF.

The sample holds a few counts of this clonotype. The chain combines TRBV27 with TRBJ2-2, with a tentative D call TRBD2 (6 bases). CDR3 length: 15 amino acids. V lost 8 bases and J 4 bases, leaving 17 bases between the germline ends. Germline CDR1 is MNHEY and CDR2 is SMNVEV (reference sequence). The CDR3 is CASSLYAGLTGELFF. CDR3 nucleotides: TGTGCCAGCTCCCTCTATGCGGGACTCACCGGGGAGCTGTTTTTT.

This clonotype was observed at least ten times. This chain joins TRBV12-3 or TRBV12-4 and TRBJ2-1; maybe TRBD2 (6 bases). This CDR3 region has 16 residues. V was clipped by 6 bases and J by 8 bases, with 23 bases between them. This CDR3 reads CASSVRASVFGDEQFF. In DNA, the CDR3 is TGTGCCAGCAGCGTTAGGGCTAGCGTATTTGGGGATGAGCAGTTCTTC.

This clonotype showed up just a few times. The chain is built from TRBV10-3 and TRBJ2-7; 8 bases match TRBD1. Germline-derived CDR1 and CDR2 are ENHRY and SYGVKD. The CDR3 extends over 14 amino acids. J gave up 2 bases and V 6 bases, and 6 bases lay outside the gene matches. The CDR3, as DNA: TGTGCCATCAGCGCAGACAGGGGAGCCTACGAGCAGTACTTC. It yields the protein CAISADRGAYEQYF.

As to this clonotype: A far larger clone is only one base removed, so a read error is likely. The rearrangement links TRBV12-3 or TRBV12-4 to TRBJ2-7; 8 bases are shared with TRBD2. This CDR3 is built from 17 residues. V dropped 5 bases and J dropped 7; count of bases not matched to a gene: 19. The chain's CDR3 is CASSPPGRLAGHNEQYF. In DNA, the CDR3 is TGTGCCAGCAGTCCCCCAGGTCGGCTAGCGGGCCACAATGAGCAGTACTTC.

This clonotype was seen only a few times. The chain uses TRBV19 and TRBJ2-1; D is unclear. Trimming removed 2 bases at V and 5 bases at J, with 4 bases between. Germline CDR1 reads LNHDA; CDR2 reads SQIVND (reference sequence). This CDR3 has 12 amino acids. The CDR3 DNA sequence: TGTGCCAGTAGTATAATCCACAATGAGCAGTTCTTC. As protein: CASSIIHNEQFF.

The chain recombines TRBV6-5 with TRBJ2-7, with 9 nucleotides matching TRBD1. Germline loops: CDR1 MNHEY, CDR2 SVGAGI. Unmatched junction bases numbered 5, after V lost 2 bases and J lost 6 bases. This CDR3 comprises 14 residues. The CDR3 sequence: CASSYGTGYTEQYF. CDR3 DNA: TGTGCCAGCAGTTACGGGACAGGGTATACCGAGCAGTACTTC.

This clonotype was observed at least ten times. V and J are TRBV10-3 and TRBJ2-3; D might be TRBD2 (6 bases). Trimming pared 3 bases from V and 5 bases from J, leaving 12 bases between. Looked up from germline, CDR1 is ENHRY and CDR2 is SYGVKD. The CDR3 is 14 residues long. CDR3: CAISDVLGGDTQYF. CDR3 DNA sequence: TGTGCCATCAGTGATGTTTTGGGGGGAGATACGCAGTATTTT.

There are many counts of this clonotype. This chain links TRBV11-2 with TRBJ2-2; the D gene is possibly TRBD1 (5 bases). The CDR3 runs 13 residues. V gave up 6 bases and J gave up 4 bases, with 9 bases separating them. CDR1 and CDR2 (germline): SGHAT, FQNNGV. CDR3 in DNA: TGTGCCAGCAGACCAGGGTTCACCGGGGAGCTGTTTTTT. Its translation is CASRPGFTGELFF.

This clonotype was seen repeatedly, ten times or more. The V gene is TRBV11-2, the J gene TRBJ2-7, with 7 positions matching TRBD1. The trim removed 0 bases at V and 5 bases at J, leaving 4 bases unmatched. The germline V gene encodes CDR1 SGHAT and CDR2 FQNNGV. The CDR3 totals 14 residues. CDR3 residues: CASSLESRGNEQYF. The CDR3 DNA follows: TGTGCCAGCAGCTTAGAGAGCAGGGGGAACGAGCAGTACTTC.

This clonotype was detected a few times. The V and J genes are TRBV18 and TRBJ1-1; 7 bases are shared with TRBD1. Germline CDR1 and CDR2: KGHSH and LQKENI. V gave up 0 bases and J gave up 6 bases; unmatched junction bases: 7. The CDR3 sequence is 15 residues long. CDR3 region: CASSPPDRALSEAFF. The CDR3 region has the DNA TGTGCCAGCTCACCACCCGACAGGGCTCTTTCTGAAGCTTTCTTT.

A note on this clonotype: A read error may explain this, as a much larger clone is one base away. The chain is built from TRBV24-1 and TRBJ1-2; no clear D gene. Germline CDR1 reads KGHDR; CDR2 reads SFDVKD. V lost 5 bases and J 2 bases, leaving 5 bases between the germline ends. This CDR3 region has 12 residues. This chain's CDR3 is CATSVGNYGYTF. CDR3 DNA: TGTGCCACCAGTGTAGGGAACTATGGCTACACCTTC.

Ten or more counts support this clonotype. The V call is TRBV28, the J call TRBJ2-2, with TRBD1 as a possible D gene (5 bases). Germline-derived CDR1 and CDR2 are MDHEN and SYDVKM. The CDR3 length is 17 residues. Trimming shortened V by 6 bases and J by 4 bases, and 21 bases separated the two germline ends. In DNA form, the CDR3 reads TGTGCCAGCAGCCTCTCTGAGACCGCCCAGGGCACCGGGGAGCTGTTTTTT. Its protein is CASSLSETAQGTGELFF.

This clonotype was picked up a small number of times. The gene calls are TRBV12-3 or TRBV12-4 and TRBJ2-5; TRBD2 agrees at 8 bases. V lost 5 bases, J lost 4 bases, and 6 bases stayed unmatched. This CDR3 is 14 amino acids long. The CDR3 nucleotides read TGTGCCAGCAGTCTCTCAGCGGGAGCAGAGACCCAGTACTTC. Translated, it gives CASSLSAGAETQYF.

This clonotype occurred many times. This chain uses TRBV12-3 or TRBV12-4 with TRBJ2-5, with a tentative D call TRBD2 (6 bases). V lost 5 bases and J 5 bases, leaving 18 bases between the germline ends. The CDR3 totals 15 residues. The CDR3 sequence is CASSPTWTNSETQYF. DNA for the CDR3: TGTGCCAGCAGTCCCACCTGGACTAACTCGGAGACCCAGTACTTC.